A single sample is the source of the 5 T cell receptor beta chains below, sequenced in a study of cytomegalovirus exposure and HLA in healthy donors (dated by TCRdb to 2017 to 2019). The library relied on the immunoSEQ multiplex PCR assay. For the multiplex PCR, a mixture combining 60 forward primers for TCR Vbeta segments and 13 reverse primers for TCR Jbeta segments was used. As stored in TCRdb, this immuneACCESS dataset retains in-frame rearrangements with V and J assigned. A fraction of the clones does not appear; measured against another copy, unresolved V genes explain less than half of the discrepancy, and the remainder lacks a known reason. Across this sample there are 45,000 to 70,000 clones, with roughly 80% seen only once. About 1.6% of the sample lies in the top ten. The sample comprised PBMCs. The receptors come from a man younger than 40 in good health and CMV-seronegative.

The CDR3 region is CASSPPSHPYEQYF. The CDR3 bases are TGTGCCAGCTCACCACCGAGCCATCCCTACGAGCAGTACTTC. The chain links TRBV18 to TRBJ2-7, with D unresolved. This CDR3 has 14 amino acids. Germline CDR1 is KGHSH and CDR2 is LQKENI. V lost 0 bases to trimming and J lost 2 bases, with 8 bases between them.

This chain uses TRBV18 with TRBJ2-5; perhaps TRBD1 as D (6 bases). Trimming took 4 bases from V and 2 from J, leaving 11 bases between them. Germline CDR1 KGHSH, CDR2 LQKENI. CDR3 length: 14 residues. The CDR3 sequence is CASSLMDRQETQYF. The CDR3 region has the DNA TGTGCCAGCTCACTAATGGACAGACAAGAGACCCAGTACTTC. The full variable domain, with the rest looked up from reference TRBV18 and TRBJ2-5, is NAGVMQNPRHLVRRRGQEARLRCSPMKGHSHVYWYRQLPEEGLKFMVYLQKENIIDESGMPKERFSAEFPKEGPSILRIQQVVRGDSAAYFCASSLMDRQETQYFGPGTRLLVL.

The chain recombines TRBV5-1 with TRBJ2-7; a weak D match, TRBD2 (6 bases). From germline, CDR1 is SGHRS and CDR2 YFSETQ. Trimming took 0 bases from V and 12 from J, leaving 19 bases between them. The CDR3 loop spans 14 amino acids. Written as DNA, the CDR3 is TGCGCCAGCAGCTTGGACGGGAGTGCTGGTGGGGGGTACTTC. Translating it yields CASSLDGSAGGGYF.

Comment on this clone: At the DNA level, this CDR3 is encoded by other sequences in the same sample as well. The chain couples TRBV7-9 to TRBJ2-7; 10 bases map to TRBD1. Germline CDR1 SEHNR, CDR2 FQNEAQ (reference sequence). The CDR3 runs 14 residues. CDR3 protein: CAQTLGTGDYEQYF. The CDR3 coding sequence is TGTGCACAAACCTTGGGGACAGGGGACTACGAGCAGTACTTC. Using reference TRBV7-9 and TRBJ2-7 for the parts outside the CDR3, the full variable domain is DTGVSQNPRHKITKRGQNVTFRCDPISEHNRLYWYRQTLGQGPEFLTYFQNEAQLEKSRLLSDRFSAERPKGSFSTLEIQRTEQGDSAMYLCAQTLGTGDYEQYFGPGTRLTVT.

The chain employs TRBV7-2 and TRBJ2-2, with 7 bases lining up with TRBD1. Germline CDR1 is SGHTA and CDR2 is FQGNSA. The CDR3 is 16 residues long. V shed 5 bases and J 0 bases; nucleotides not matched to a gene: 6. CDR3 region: CASSPYTGANTGELFF. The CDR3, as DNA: TGTGCCAGCAGCCCCTACACAGGGGCGAACACCGGGGAGCTGTTTTTT.